The 20 T cell receptor beta chains in this list originate from one sample, sequenced in a study of T cell responses to AZD1222 COVID-19 vaccine. Repertoires were generated with immunoSEQ multiplex PCR, while TCRdb's copy carries only in-frame clones and drops some. The table shows over 75,000 clones, with approximately 90% occurring only once. The input for sequencing was peripheral blood, taken on day 0 of AZD1222 vaccination. All receptors come from an adult in good health.

The genes are TRBV3-1 (or the pseudogene TRBV3-2) and TRBJ1-2; 10 bases fit TRBD1. The CDR3 is 15 amino acids. The germline V gene has CDR1 LGHDT and CDR2 YNNKEL (reference sequence). Unmatched junction bases numbered 9, after V lost 4 bases and J lost 7 bases. The CDR3 loop reads CASSRQDRGLGGYTF. The CDR3 coding sequence is TGTGCCAGCAGCCGTCAGGACAGGGGGTTGGGTGGCTACACCTTC.

The genes are TRBV6-1 and TRBJ2-7, with 7 bases fitting TRBD1. This CDR3 is built from 14 residues. The junction had 9 bases not matched to a gene; V was cut back by 7 bases and J by 3 bases. Germline V gene data show CDR1 as MNHNS and CDR2 as SASEGT. DNA for the CDR3: TGTGCCAGCAACTTACAGGGGAAGGGCTACGAGCAGTACTTC. It translates to CASNLQGKGYEQYF.

The chain is built from TRBV9 and TRBJ2-5; 10 positions match TRBD2. Trimming cost V 0 bases and J 5 bases; bases outside gene matches: 7. Per germline, CDR1 SGDLS and CDR2 YYNGEE. There are 16 residues in the CDR3. The DNA of the CDR3 is TGTGCCAGCAGCGTAGGAAATAGCGGGAGGCCGGAGACCCAGTACTTC. Translating it yields CASSVGNSGRPETQYF.

The V call is TRBV5-1, the J call TRBJ2-1; 9 bases map to TRBD2. The V segment lost 0 bases and the J segment 8 bases; nucleotides outside the gene matches: 6. Germline V gives CDR1 SGHRS, CDR2 YFSETQ. The CDR3 consists of 15 residues. Written as DNA, the CDR3 is TGCGCCAGCAGCTTGGGGACTAGCGCCGTCTATGAGCAGTTCTTC. As protein: CASSLGTSAVYEQFF.

The chain joins TRBV5-4 to TRBJ2-1; 7 bases agree with TRBD1. Germline values: CDR1 SGHNT, CDR2 YYREEE (reference sequence). The J segment lost 0 bases and the V segment lost 0 bases, leaving 9 bases of the junction unmatched. The CDR3 covers 18 residues. This chain's CDR3 is CASSLVKGARGSYNEQFF. The CDR3 DNA is TGTGCCAGCAGCTTGGTGAAGGGGGCGCGTGGCTCCTACAATGAGCAGTTCTTC.

The chain recombines TRBV5-8 with TRBJ1-6; tentatively, D is TRBD1 (6 bases). CDR1 is SGHTS, CDR2 YDEGEE, per germline. V gave up 3 bases and J gave up 7 bases, with 17 bases separating them. The CDR3 length is 16 residues. CDR3 amino acids: CASSSRMSGANSPLHF. The CDR3 bases are TGTGCCAGCAGCTCGCGTATGTCAGGGGCAAATTCACCCCTCCACTTT.

V usage is TRBV2 and J usage is TRBJ2-1, with a tentative D call TRBD2 (5 bases). V was clipped by 4 bases and J by 0 bases, with 13 bases between them. Looked up from germline, CDR1 is SNHLY and CDR2 is FYNNEI. The CDR3 loop spans 16 amino acids. The CDR3 region is CASSVEAGSSYNEQFF. The CDR3 nucleotides are TGTGCCAGCAGTGTCGAGGCGGGTAGCTCCTACAATGAGCAGTTCTTC.

V usage is TRBV28 and J usage is TRBJ1-4, with D perhaps TRBD1 (5 bases). V gave up 2 bases and J gave up 3 bases, with 13 bases separating them. The CDR3 is 16 residues long. Germline V gene lookup returns CDR1 MDHEN and CDR2 SYDVKM. CDR3: CASSLTYRRSNEKLFF. The CDR3, as DNA: TGTGCCAGCAGTTTAACTTACAGGAGGTCTAATGAAAAACTGTTTTTT.

This rearrangement joins TRBV2 to TRBJ1-5; 10 nucleotides match TRBD1. The germline gives CDR1 SNHLY, CDR2 FYNNEI. V lost 5 bases, J lost 4 bases, and 5 bases stayed unmatched. This CDR3 is built from 15 residues. The chain's CDR3 is CASSRQGAPNQPQHF. The CDR3 coding sequence is TGTGCCAGCAGTCGACAGGGGGCACCAAATCAGCCCCAGCATTTT. Filled out from reference TRBV2 and TRBJ1-5, the complete variable domain reads EPEVTQTPSHQVTQMGQEVILRCVPISNHLYFYWYRQILGQKVEFLVSFYNNEISEKSEIFDDQFSVERPDGSNFTLKIRSTKLEDSAMYFCASSRQGAPNQPQHFGDGTRLSIL.

V and J are TRBV5-1 and TRBJ2-7; TRBD2 matches 12 bases. Germline trimming cut 1 base from V and 7 bases from J; bases unmatched to any gene: 9. Germline V gives CDR1 SGHRS, CDR2 YFSETQ. This CDR3 has 16 amino acids. CDR3 residues: CASSLPSGGAGGEQYF. As DNA, the CDR3 is TGCGCCAGCAGCTTGCCTAGCGGGGGGGCTGGTGGGGAGCAGTACTTC.

The chain is built from TRBV27 and TRBJ2-2, with 7 bases identical to TRBD2. Germline assignment: CDR1 MNHEY and CDR2 SMNVEV (reference sequence). Unmatched junction bases numbered 6, after V lost 6 bases and J lost 5 bases. The CDR3 sequence is 14 residues long. In DNA, the CDR3 is TGTGCCAGCAGGCGGGACTACGTTACCGGGGAGCTGTTTTTT. It codes for CASRRDYVTGELFF.

The chain employs TRBV7-2 and TRBJ2-7, with a weak D call TRBD1 (6 bases). Trimming stripped 5 bases from V and 2 bases from J, with 13 bases between. From germline, CDR1 is SGHTA and CDR2 FQGNSA. CDR3 size: 14 residues. CDR3 coding DNA: TGTGCCAGCAGCCCCAGGACAGCCCCCTACGAGCAGTACTTC. Protein sequence: CASSPRTAPYEQYF.

This clone was observed once. V usage is TRBV10-2 and J usage is TRBJ2-2; 10 bases are shared with TRBD2. Trimming cost V 7 bases and J 0 bases; bases outside gene matches: 11. The CDR3 consists of 18 residues. CDR1 and CDR2 from the germline V gene are WSHSY and SAAADI. CDR3 amino acids: CASTRTSGPDANTGELFF. The CDR3 DNA reads as TGCGCCAGCACTCGGACTAGCGGCCCAGACGCGAACACCGGGGAGCTGTTTTTT.

This clone was counted once. Here the CDR3 DNA reads TGCGCCAGCAGCTTCTCGGGGGCGAGCAATCAGCCCCAGCATTTT. Amino acids: CASSFSGASNQPQHF. The gene calls are TRBV5-1 and TRBJ1-5; D is possibly TRBD1 (6 bases). V was shortened by 2 bases and J by 1 base, with 10 bases between the two germline ends. Germline-derived CDR1 and CDR2 are SGHRS and YFSETQ. This CDR3 contains 15 residues.

The rearrangement links TRBV6-1 to TRBJ1-2; D is unclear. The CDR3 contains 12 residues. V lost 7 bases, J lost 12 bases, and 18 bases lay in between. Germline-derived CDR1 and CDR2 are MNHNS and SASEGT. The CDR3 sequence is CASTPGGSQNTF. The CDR3 nucleotides read TGTGCCAGCACCCCCGGAGGGAGTCAGAACACCTTC.

The chain links TRBV9 to TRBJ1-5, with D perhaps matching TRBD1 (5 bases). The CDR3 is 15 amino acids. V shed 0 bases and J shed 6 bases, with 13 bases lying between them. Germline lookup yields CDR1 SGDLS and CDR2 YYNGEE. CDR3 sequence (DNA): TGTGCCAGCAGCGTAGATTTGGGGGAAGGTCAGCCCCAGCATTTT. The encoded protein is CASSVDLGEGQPQHF.

The chain recombines TRBV5-5 with TRBJ1-5; D is possibly TRBD1 (5 bases). Germline V gene sequence: CDR1 SGHKS, CDR2 YYEKEE (reference sequence). Trimming pared 2 bases from V and 3 bases from J, leaving 12 bases between. The CDR3 is 15 amino acids. CDR3 bases: TGTGCCAGCAGCTTTCGAGGGGCACCCAATCAGCCCCAGCATTTT. Amino acid sequence: CASSFRGAPNQPQHF.

The chain joins TRBV18 to TRBJ1-1, with TRBD1 identical over 7 bases. CDR1 KGHSH and CDR2 LQKENI come from the germline V gene. The CDR3 consists of 16 residues. Trimming cost V 1 base and J 1 base; bases outside gene matches: 6. This CDR3 reads CASSPLQTGRNTEAFF. The CDR3 region has the DNA TGTGCCAGCTCACCACTACAGACAGGGAGGAACACTGAAGCTTTCTTT. Filled out from reference TRBV18 and TRBJ1-1, the complete variable domain reads NAGVMQNPRHLVRRRGQEARLRCSPMKGHSHVYWYRQLPEEGLKFMVYLQKENIIDESGMPKERFSAEFPKEGPSILRIQQVVRGDSAAYFCASSPLQTGRNTEAFFGQGTRLTVV.

This clone appeared a single time. The rearrangement uses TRBV19 and TRBJ1-5; D call uncertain. CDR1 is LNHDA and CDR2 is SQIVND in the germline V gene (reference sequence). The CDR3 consists of 14 residues. Trimming took 6 bases from V and 0 from J, leaving 9 bases between them. DNA of the CDR3: TGTGCCAGTAGCAAAAAACCTAGCAATCAGCCCCAGCATTTT. Amino acid sequence: CASSKKPSNQPQHF.

The CDR3 sequence is CAWTLGQGREKLFF. The DNA of the CDR3 is TGTGCCTGGACCCTGGGGCAGGGTAGGGAAAAACTGTTTTTT. The V and J genes are TRBV30 and TRBJ1-4; weak D call: TRBD1 (5 bases). The CDR3 sequence is 14 residues long. V was clipped by 4 bases and J by 8 bases, with 17 bases between them. Germline lookup yields CDR1 GTSNPN and CDR2 SVGIG (reference sequence). The full variable domain, rest sourced from reference TRBV30 and TRBJ1-4, is SQTIHQWPATLVQPVGSPLSLECTVEGTSNPNLYWYRQAAGRGLQLLFYSVGIGQISSEVPQNLSASRPQDRQFILSSKKLLLSDSGFYLCAWTLGQGREKLFFGSGTQLSVL.